Below are 29 T cell receptor beta chains sequenced from a single sample in a study of blood T cell repertoires in COVID-19. Here immunoSEQ multiplex PCR was the method, and the copy in TCRdb shows in-frame clones only, minus some. The table has about 120,000 clones, roughly 84% seen once. The sequenced sample was peripheral blood. The receptor source for this set is a man in his 60s with acute or convalescent COVID-19.

The V gene is TRBV4-3, the J gene TRBJ2-1; perhaps TRBD2 as D (6 bases). The CDR3 sequence is 14 residues long. Trimming left V 1 base short and J 13 bases short, with 17 bases between. Germline V gene sequence: CDR1 LGHNA, CDR2 YSLEER. CDR3 in DNA: TGCGCCAGCAGCCAAGGACTCATGGAGGGCGATCAGTTCTTC. Its translation is CASSQGLMEGDQFF.

V is TRBV4-3 and J is TRBJ2-3; 11 bases line up with TRBD2. The CDR3 is 18 amino acids. Germline V gene sequence: CDR1 LGHNA, CDR2 YSLEER. Trimming took 0 bases from V and 4 from J; bases not matched to a gene: 9. The CDR3 loop reads CASSQERPGLAAPDTQYF. CDR3 sequence (DNA): TGCGCCAGCAGCCAAGAGAGGCCGGGACTAGCGGCACCAGATACGCAGTATTTT.

V and J are TRBV7-2 and TRBJ2-4; 12 positions match TRBD2. The germline V gene has CDR1 SGHTA and CDR2 FQGNSA. This CDR3 comprises 16 residues. The V and J ends lost 5 bases and 4 bases, in that order; junction bases with no gene match: 6. This CDR3 reads CASSPLAGGLKNIQYF. In DNA, the CDR3 is TGTGCCAGCAGCCCCCTAGCGGGAGGGCTAAAAAACATTCAGTACTTC.

This chain connects TRBV19 to TRBJ1-6; D remains ambiguous. The V gene's germline CDR1 is LNHDA and CDR2 SQIVND (reference sequence). CDR3 length: 13 residues. The germline V and J ends were trimmed by 10 bases and 7 bases, with 14 bases remaining between them. CDR3 loop: CATSRGGNSPLHF. The CDR3 nucleotides are TGTGCCACCTCTAGAGGCGGAAATTCACCCCTCCACTTT.

V and J are TRBV29-1 and TRBJ2-2; D may be TRBD2 (7 bases). V gave up 6 bases and J gave up 4 bases, with 15 bases separating them. CDR1 is SQVTM and CDR2 is ANQGSEA in the germline V gene. The CDR3 loop spans 14 amino acids. The CDR3 DNA is TGCAGCGTCCGGGGGGCTGGTGTCACCGGGGAGCTGTTTTTT. Translating it yields CSVRGAGVTGELFF.

V is TRBV28 and J is TRBJ1-5; D is undetermined. Looked up from germline, CDR1 is MDHEN and CDR2 is SYDVKM. The V and J ends lost 1 base and 0 bases respectively, with 7 bases between them. The CDR3 totals 15 residues. The CDR3 loop is CASSLSDSSNQPQHF. Written as DNA, the CDR3 is TGTGCCAGCAGTTTATCGGACTCTAGCAATCAGCCCCAGCATTTT.

The CDR3: CASSLNTYEQYF. The CDR3 nucleotides are TGTGCCAGCAGCTTAAATACCTACGAGCAGTACTTC. The genes are TRBV11-2 and TRBJ2-7; D is ambiguous. Trimming cost V 2 bases and J 2 bases, with 4 bases left between them. Germline CDR1 SGHAT, CDR2 FQNNGV. The CDR3 has 12 amino acids.

This clone was found once. This rearrangement joins TRBV24-1 to TRBJ1-5; the match to TRBD1 covers 7 bases. CDR3 length equals 16 residues. V shed 3 bases and J 2 bases; nucleotides not matched to a gene: 6. Per the germline V gene, CDR1 is KGHDR and CDR2 is SFDVKD. Here the CDR3 reads CATSDGTGVGNQPQHF. For the CDR3, the DNA is TGTGCCACCAGTGATGGAACAGGGGTGGGCAATCAGCCCCAGCATTTT.

The genes are TRBV29-1 and TRBJ2-7; TRBD1 might be the D (5 bases). With 4 bases removed from V and 2 bases from J, the gap between germline ends came to 9 bases. In germline, CDR1 is SQVTM, CDR2 ANQGSEA. This CDR3 contains 12 residues. CDR3 in amino acids: CSVGQKTYEQYF. In DNA form, the CDR3 reads TGCAGCGTTGGACAGAAAACCTACGAGCAGTACTTC.

The V call is TRBV15, the J call TRBJ2-1, with TRBD2 matching 7 bases. The V gene end was trimmed by 1 base and the J gene end by 7 bases; junction bases not matched to a gene: 4. The germline CDR1 and CDR2 sequences are LNHNV and YYDKDF (reference sequence). The CDR3 length is 14 residues. This CDR3 is CATSRVSGENEQFF. For the CDR3, the DNA is TGTGCCACCAGCAGAGTCAGCGGGGAGAATGAGCAGTTCTTC. Complete variable domain (other parts from reference TRBV15 and TRBJ2-1): DAMVIQNPRYQVTQFGKPVTLSCSQTLNHNVMYWYQQKSSQAPKLLFHYYDKDFNNEADTPDNFQSRRPNTSFCFLDIRSPGLGDTAMYLCATSRVSGENEQFFGPGTRLTVL.

The chain links TRBV7-2 to TRBJ1-4; D possibly corresponds to TRBD1 (5 bases). The CDR3 has 14 residues. Deletions cut 5 bases from V and 8 bases from J, with 15 bases between. CDR1 and CDR2 from the germline V gene are SGHTA and FQGNSA. The CDR3 spells CASSPGGEKEKLFF. For the CDR3, the DNA is TGTGCCAGCAGCCCGGGGGGGGAAAAAGAAAAACTGTTTTTT.

The chain has TRBV7-3 and TRBJ2-1; D is perhaps TRBD2 (5 bases). The germline V and J ends were trimmed by 2 bases and 0 bases, with 8 bases remaining between them. This CDR3 is built from 15 residues. Germline lookup yields CDR1 SGHTA and CDR2 FQGTGA. This chain's CDR3 is CASSLSRDSYNEQFF. The CDR3 coding sequence is TGTGCCAGCAGCTTATCCCGGGACTCCTACAATGAGCAGTTCTTC.

The chain joins TRBV5-4 to TRBJ2-7; possibly TRBD2 for D (6 bases). This CDR3 has 15 residues. Deletions cut 0 bases from V and 7 bases from J, with 17 bases between. Per germline, CDR1 SGHNT and CDR2 YYREEE (reference sequence). Here the CDR3 reads CASSLAGVTSGEQYF. The DNA of the CDR3 is TGTGCCAGCAGCTTGGCGGGAGTAACGTCGGGAGAGCAGTACTTC.

V usage is TRBV7-2 and J usage is TRBJ2-6; TRBD1 is a possible D gene (5 bases). Trimming pared 5 bases from V and 2 bases from J, leaving 13 bases between. The germline V gene encodes CDR1 SGHTA and CDR2 FQGNSA. The CDR3 length is 16 residues. Here the CDR3 DNA reads TGTGCCAGCAGCCCCAGGGTCCCGACTGGGGCCAACGTCCTGACTTTC. The encoded protein is CASSPRVPTGANVLTF.

To note about this clone: Within the sample, other DNA sequences also encode this same CDR3. CDR3 amino acids: CASSYRNTGELFF. The DNA of the CDR3 is TGTGCCAGCAGTTACAGGAACACCGGGGAGCTGTTTTTT. This rearrangement joins TRBV28 to TRBJ2-2; D is unresolved. V lost 4 bases and J 1 base, leaving 4 bases between the germline ends. CDR1 and CDR2 (germline): MDHEN, SYDVKM. The CDR3 is 13 residues long.

The rearrangement uses TRBV9 and TRBJ2-7, with D maybe TRBD1 (6 bases). Germline assignment: CDR1 SGDLS and CDR2 YYNGEE. There are 16 residues in the CDR3. Trimming shortened V by 0 bases and J by 5 bases, and 18 bases separated the two germline ends. The CDR3 nucleotides are TGTGCCAGCAGCGTAGAAGCACGGACAGCCGGCCACGAGCAGTACTTC. It yields the protein CASSVEARTAGHEQYF.

The V call is TRBV28, the J call TRBJ1-5, with D possibly matching TRBD1 (6 bases). CDR1 is MDHEN, CDR2 SYDVKM, per germline. Trimming took 9 bases from V and 6 from J, leaving 21 bases between them. This CDR3 contains 15 residues. The CDR3 DNA sequence: TGTGCCAGTCTGCAGGGGTCGCGCAACACTCAGCCCCAGCATTTT. Amino acid sequence: CASLQGSRNTQPQHF.

The chain combines TRBV5-1 with TRBJ2-2; 7 positions agree with TRBD2. From germline, CDR1 is SGHRS and CDR2 YFSETQ. V lost 5 bases, J lost 4 bases, and 2 bases stayed unmatched. The CDR3 spans 13 residues. The chain's CDR3 is CASSWGGTGELFF. CDR3 DNA: TGCGCCAGCAGTTGGGGGGGCACCGGGGAGCTGTTTTTT.

The chain is built from TRBV27 and TRBJ1-6, with D possibly TRBD1 on 6 matching bases. In germline, CDR1 is MNHEY, CDR2 SMNVEV (reference sequence). V gave up 6 bases and J gave up 9 bases, with 15 bases separating them. The CDR3 consists of 14 residues. Here the CDR3 DNA reads TGTGCCAGCAGACTCCGAGGGGGAGCTTCACCCCTCCACTTT. Translation gives CASRLRGGASPLHF.

The V call is TRBV28, the J call TRBJ1-2; 9 bases match TRBD1. Looked up from germline, CDR1 is MDHEN and CDR2 is SYDVKM. V lost 6 bases to trimming and J lost 2 bases; unmatched junction nucleotides: 10. The CDR3 runs to 16 residues. The CDR3 nucleotides are TGTGCCAGCAGCTACCGGGACAGGGAATGGAACTATGGCTACACCTTC. Amino acids: CASSYRDREWNYGYTF.

The chain links TRBV27 to TRBJ1-5, with TRBD1 identical over 7 bases. This CDR3 has 14 amino acids. Germline CDR1 is MNHEY and CDR2 is SMNVEV (reference sequence). V was pared by 5 bases and J by 3 bases, with 4 bases of the junction left unmatched. Here the CDR3 reads CASSQTGDNQPQHF. The CDR3, as DNA: TGTGCCAGCAGTCAAACAGGGGACAATCAGCCCCAGCATTTT.

This clone was seen once. The CDR3 here is CASSPSGVSRETQYF. DNA for the CDR3: TGTGCCAGCAGCCCTTCCGGGGTTAGTCGAGAGACCCAGTACTTC. The chain has TRBV14 and TRBJ2-5; possible D gene TRBD2, 5 bases. Germline V gene sequence: CDR1 SGHDN, CDR2 FVKESK. The CDR3 runs 15 residues. The V end lost 4 bases, the J end lost 4 bases, and 16 bases lay between the germline ends.

This clone was detected once. The chain joins TRBV28 to TRBJ1-4, with 7 bases lining up with TRBD1. Germline V gene sequence: CDR1 MDHEN, CDR2 SYDVKM. The CDR3 covers 17 residues. J was trimmed by 7 bases and V by 4 bases; bases with no gene match: 15. As DNA, the CDR3 is TGTGCCAGCAGTTCAATCCCGCTGACAGGGTGGGGTGAAAAACTGTTTTTT. As protein: CASSSIPLTGWGEKLFF.

This clone was counted once. The rearrangement joins TRBV3-1 (or the pseudogene TRBV3-2) to TRBJ2-4, with 12 bases aligning to TRBD2. V was clipped by 2 bases and J by 7 bases; unmatched bases: 6. Per the germline V gene, CDR1 is LGHDT and CDR2 is YNNKEL (reference sequence). The CDR3 is 16 residues long. CDR3 nucleotides: TGTGCCAGCAGCCAACGACTAGCGGGAGCAGTCAACATTCAGTACTTC. Its translation: CASSQRLAGAVNIQYF.

V usage is TRBV6-5 and J usage is TRBJ1-4, with D unclear. The V end lost 0 bases, the J end lost 8 bases, and 13 bases lay between the germline ends. Germline V gives CDR1 MNHEY, CDR2 SVGAGI. The CDR3 spans 15 residues. CDR3 nucleotide sequence: TGTGCCAGCAGTTACTCAGATGCCCAGGAAGAAAAACTGTTTTTT. Translation: CASSYSDAQEEKLFF.

This clone was found a few times. V gene TRBV5-1 combines with J gene TRBJ2-1; 13 positions match TRBD2. Germline assignment: CDR1 SGHRS and CDR2 YFSETQ. The J segment lost 0 bases and the V segment lost 6 bases, leaving 3 bases of the junction unmatched. This CDR3 contains 16 residues. CDR3 sequence reads: CASTRTSGSSYNEQFF. In DNA form, the CDR3 reads TGCGCCAGCACCAGGACTAGCGGGAGCTCCTACAATGAGCAGTTCTTC.

The sample holds a few counts of this clone. The CDR3 reads CASSIGSADTQYF. The CDR3 nucleotides are TGTGCCAGTAGTATAGGTAGCGCAGATACGCAGTATTTT. This chain connects TRBV19 to TRBJ2-3; D perhaps matches TRBD2 (5 bases). The ends were cut back, 1 base at V and 4 bases at J, with 6 bases in the middle. Germline lookup yields CDR1 LNHDA and CDR2 SQIVND (reference sequence). This CDR3 contains 13 residues.

This clone occurred once. This chain links TRBV4-2 with TRBJ1-1; D may be TRBD1 (5 bases). CDR3 length: 14 amino acids. CDR1 is LGHNA, CDR2 YNFKEQ, per germline. V was clipped by 1 base and J by 10 bases, with 16 bases between them. The CDR3 DNA sequence: TGTGCCAGCAGCCAAGCAGACCCGGTCCAGGGAGCTTTCTTT. Residues: CASSQADPVQGAFF.

The chain links TRBV19 to TRBJ1-3; D not certain. Per germline, CDR1 LNHDA and CDR2 SQIVND (reference sequence). Trimming took off 5 bases at V and 9 bases at J, with 14 bases between the two ends. This CDR3 comprises 13 residues. The CDR3 here is CASSREGSGTIYF. For the CDR3, the DNA is TGTGCCAGTAGTCGGGAAGGGTCGGGCACCATATATTTT.